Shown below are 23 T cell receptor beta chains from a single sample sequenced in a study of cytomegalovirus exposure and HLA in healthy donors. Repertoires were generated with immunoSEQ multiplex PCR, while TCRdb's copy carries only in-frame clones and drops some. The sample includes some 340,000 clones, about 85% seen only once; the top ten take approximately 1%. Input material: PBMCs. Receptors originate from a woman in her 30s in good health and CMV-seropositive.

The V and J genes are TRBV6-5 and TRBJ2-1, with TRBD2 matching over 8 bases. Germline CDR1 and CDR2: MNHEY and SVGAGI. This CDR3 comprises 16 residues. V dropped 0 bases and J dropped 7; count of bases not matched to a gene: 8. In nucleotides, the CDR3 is TGTGCCAGCAGTTACTCGTTGCTAGCGGGTGGGAATGAGCAGTTCTTC. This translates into CASSYSLLAGGNEQFF.

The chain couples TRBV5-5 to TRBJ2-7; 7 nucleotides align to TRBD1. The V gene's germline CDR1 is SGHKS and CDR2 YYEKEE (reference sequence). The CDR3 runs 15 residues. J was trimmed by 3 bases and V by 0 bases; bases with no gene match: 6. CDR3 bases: TGTGCCAGCAGCTTGGCAGGGGGTATACGCTACGAGCAGTACTTC. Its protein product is CASSLAGGIRYEQYF. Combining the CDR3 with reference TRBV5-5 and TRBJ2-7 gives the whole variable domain DAGVTQSPTHLIKTRGQQVTLRCSPISGHKSVSWYQQVLGQGPQFIFQYYEKEERGRGNFPDRFSARQFPNYSSELNVNALLLGDSALYLCASSLAGGIRYEQYFGPGTRLTVT.

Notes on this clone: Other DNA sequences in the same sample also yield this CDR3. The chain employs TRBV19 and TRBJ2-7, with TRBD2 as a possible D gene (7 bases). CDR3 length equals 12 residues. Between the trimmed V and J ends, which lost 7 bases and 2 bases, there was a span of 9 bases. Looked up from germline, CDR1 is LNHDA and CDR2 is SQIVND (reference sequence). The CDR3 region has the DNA TGTGCCAGTAAGGGGGGGGCCTACGAGCAGTACTTC. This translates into CASKGGAYEQYF.

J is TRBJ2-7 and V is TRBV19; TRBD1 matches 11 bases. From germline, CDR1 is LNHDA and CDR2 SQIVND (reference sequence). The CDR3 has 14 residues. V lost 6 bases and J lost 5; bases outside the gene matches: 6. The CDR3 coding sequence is TGTGCCAGTAGGGGCCGGACAGGGGGCAACGAGCAGTACTTC. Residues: CASRGRTGGNEQYF.

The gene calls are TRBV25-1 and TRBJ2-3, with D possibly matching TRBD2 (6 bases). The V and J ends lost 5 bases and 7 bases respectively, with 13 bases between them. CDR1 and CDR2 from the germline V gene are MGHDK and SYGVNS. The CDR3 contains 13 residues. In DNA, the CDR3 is TGTGCCAGCAGTAGCGGGTCGGCGTATACGCAGTATTTT. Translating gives CASSSGSAYTQYF.

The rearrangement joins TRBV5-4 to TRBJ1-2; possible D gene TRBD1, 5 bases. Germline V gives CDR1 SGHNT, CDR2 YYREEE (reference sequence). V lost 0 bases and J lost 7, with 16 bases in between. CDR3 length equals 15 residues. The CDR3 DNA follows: TGTGCCAGCAGCTTGGGAGCGGGCAGGGATGGTGGCTACACCTTC. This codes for CASSLGAGRDGGYTF.

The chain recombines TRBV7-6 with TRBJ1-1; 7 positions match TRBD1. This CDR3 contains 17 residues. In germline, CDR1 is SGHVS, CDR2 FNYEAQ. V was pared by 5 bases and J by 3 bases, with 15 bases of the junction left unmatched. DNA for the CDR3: TGTGCCAGCAGCCTTAGACAGGGTGGAACAAGGGACACTGAAGCTTTCTTT. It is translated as CASSLRQGGTRDTEAFF.

In DNA, the CDR3 is TGTGCCAGTAAGGTCCCGGGGGACCAGCCCCAGCATTTT. Translation gives CASKVPGDQPQHF. The chain links TRBV19 to TRBJ1-5; D perhaps matches TRBD1 (5 bases). V lost 7 bases and J 7 bases, leaving 14 bases between the germline ends. The CDR3 totals 13 residues. Germline V gene data show CDR1 as LNHDA and CDR2 as SQIVND (reference sequence).

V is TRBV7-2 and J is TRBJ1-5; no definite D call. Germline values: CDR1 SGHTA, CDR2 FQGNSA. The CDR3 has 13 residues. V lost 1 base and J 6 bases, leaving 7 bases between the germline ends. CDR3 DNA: TGTGCCAGCAGCTTAGGCACGGGTCAGCCCCAGCATTTT. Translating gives CASSLGTGQPQHF.

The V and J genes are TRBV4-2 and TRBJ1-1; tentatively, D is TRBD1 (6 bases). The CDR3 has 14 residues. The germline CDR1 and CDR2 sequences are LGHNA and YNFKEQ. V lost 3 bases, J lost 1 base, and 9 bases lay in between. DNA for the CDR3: TGTGCCAGCAGCCAGGGGGGCGGGAACACTGAAGCTTTCTTT. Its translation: CASSQGGGNTEAFF.

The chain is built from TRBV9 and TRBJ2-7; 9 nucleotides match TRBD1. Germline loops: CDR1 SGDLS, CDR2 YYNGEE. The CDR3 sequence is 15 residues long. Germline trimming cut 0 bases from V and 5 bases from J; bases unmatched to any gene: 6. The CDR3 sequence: CASSVAGTGSDEQYF. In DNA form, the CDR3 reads TGTGCCAGCAGCGTAGCCGGGACAGGGAGCGACGAGCAGTACTTC.

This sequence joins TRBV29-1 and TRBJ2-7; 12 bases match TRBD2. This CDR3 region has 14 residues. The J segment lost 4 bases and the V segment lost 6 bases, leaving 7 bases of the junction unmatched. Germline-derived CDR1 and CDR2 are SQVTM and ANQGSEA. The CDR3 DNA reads TGCAGCGTGGCTAGCGGGAGGGCCGGATACGAGCAGTACTTC. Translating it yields CSVASGRAGYEQYF.

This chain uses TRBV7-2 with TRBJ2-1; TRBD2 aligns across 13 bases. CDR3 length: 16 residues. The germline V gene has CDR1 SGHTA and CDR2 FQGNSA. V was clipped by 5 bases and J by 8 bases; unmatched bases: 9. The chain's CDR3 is CASSPSPGLAGYEQFF. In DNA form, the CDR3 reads TGTGCCAGCAGCCCCAGCCCGGGACTAGCGGGATATGAGCAGTTCTTC.

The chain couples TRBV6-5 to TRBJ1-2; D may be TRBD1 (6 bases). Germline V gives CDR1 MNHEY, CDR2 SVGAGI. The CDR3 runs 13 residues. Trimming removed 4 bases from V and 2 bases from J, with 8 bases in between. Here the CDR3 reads CASSFGQNYGYTF. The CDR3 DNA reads TGTGCCAGCAGTTTCGGACAGAACTATGGCTACACCTTC.

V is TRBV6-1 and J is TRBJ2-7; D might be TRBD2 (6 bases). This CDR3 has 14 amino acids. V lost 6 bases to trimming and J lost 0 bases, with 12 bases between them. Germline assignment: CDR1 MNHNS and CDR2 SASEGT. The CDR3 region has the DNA TGTGCCAGCAGAGGGAGGCTAGCCTCCTACGAGCAGTACTTC. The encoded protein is CASRGRLASYEQYF.

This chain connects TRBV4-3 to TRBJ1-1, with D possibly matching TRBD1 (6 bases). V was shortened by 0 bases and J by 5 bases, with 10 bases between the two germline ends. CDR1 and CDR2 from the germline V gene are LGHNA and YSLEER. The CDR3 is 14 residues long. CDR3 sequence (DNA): TGCGCCAGCAGCCAAGAAACAGGGTGGACTGAAGCTTTCTTT. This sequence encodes CASSQETGWTEAFF.

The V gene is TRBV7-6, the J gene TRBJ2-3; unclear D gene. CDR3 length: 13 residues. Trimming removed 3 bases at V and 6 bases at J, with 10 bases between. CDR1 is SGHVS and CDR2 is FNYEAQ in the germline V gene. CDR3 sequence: CASSFDPRDTQYF. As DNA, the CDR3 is TGTGCCAGCAGCTTCGATCCACGTGATACGCAGTATTTT.

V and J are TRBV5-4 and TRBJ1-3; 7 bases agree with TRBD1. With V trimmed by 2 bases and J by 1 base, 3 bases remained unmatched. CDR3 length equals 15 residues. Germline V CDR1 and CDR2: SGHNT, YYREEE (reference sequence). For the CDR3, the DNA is TGTGCCAGCAGCTTTGACAGGGCGTCTGGAAACACCATATATTTT. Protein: CASSFDRASGNTIYF.

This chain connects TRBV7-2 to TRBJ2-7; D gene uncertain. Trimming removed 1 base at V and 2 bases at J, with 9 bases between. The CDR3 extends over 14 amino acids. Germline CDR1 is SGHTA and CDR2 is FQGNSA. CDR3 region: CASSLGVRTYEQYF. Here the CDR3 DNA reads TGTGCCAGCAGCTTAGGGGTCAGGACCTACGAGCAGTACTTC.

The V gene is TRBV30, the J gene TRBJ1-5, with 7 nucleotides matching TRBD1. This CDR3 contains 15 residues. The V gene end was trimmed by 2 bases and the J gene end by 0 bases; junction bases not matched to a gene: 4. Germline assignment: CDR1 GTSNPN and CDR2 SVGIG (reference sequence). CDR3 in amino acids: CAWSFGQVSNQPQHF. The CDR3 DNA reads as TGTGCCTGGAGTTTTGGACAGGTTAGCAATCAGCCCCAGCATTTT.

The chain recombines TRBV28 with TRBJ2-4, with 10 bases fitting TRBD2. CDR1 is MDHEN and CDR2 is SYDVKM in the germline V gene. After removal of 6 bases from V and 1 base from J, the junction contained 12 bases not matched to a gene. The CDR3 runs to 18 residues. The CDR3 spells CASSPAGLAGAAKNIQYF. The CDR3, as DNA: TGTGCCAGCAGCCCAGCTGGGCTAGCGGGAGCGGCCAAAAACATTCAGTACTTC. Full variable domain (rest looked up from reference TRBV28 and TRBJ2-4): DVKVTQSSRYLVKRTGEKVFLECVQDMDHENMFWYRQDPGLGLRLIYFSYDVKMKEKGDIPEGYSVSREKKERFSLILESASTNQTSMYLCASSPAGLAGAAKNIQYFGAGTRLSVL.

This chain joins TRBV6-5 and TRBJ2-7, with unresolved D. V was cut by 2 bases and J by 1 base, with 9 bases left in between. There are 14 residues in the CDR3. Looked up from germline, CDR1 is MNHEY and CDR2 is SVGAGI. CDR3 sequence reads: CASSYRASSYEQYF. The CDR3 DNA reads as TGTGCCAGCAGTTACCGGGCATCATCCTACGAGCAGTACTTC.

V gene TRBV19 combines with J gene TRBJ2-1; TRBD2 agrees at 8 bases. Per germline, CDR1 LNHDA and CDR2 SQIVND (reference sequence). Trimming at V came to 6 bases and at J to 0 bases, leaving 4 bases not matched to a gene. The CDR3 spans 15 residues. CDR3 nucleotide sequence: TGTGCCAGTAGCTCAAGCGGGAGCTCCTACAATGAGCAGTTCTTC. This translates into CASSSSGSSYNEQFF.